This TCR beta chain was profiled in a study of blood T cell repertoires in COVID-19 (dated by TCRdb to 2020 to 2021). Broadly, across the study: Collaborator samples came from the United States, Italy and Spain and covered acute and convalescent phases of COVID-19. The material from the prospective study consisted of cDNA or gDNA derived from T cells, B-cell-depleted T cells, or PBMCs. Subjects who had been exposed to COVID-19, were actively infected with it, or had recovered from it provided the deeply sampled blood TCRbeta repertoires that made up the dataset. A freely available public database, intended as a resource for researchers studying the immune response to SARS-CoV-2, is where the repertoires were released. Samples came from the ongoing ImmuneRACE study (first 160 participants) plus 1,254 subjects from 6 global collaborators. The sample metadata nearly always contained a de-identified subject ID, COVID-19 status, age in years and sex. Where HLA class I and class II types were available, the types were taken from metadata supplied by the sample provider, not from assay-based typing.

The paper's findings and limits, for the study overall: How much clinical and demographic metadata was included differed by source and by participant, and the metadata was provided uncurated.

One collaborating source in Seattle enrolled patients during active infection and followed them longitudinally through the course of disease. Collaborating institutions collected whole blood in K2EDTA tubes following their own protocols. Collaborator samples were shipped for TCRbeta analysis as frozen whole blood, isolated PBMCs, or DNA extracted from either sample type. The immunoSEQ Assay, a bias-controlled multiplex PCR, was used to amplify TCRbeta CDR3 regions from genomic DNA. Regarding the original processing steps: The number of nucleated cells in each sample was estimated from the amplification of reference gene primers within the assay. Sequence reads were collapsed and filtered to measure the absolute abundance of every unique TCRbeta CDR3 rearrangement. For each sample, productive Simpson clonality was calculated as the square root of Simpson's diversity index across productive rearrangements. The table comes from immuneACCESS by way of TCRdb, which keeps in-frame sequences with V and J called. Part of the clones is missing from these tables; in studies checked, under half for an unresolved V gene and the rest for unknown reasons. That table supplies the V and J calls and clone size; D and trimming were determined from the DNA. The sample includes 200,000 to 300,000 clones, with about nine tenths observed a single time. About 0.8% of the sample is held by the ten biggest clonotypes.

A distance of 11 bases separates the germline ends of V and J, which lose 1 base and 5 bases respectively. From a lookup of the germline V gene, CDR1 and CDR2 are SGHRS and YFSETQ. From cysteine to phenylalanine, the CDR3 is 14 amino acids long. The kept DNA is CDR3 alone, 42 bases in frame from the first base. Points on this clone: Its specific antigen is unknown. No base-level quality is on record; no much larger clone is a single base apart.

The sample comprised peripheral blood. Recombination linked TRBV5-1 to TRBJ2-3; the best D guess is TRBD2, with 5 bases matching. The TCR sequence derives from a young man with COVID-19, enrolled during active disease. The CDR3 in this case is CASSLTSSGDTQYF. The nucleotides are TGCGCCAGCAGCTTGACTAGTAGTGGAGATACGCAGTATTTT.